The source of this TCR beta chain is a study of OX40 agonist ivuxolimab in advanced cancers. V lost 3 bases, J lost 9 bases, and 8 bases lay in between. Per germline, CDR1 DFQATT and CDR2 SNEGSKA (reference sequence). The CDR3 loop spans 11 amino acids. Data came from immunoSEQ multiplex PCR; TCRdb stores just in-frame clones and leaves some out. The sample lists about 68,000 clones; roughly nine tenths were seen once. The TCR was taken from an adult with an advanced solid tumor such as melanoma, head and neck, liver or kidney cancer. This chain links TRBV20-1 with TRBJ2-2; D is ambiguous. Sequencing was performed on CD4+ or CD8+ T cells sorted from blood, taken in a trial of the OX40 agonist ivuxolimab. CDR3 amino acids: CSASSHRELFF. The DNA for the CDR3 is TGCAGTGCTAGTAGTCACCGGGAGCTGTTTTTT.